This is a list of T cell receptor beta chains from one sample in a study of T cell changes during pregnancy in multiple sclerosis. TCRdb's copy holds only in-frame clones and misses some; the assay was immunoSEQ multiplex PCR. The data contain under 85,000 clones, around 90% of them seen just once; the ten biggest clones take up 1.1% to 1.5%. The sample in question was peripheral blood, obtained in the third trimester of pregnancy. Receptors were obtained from a female donor in good health, enrolled as a control in a pregnancy study. Each CDR3 is given with its conserved first and last residue.

>TRBV7-2
CASSLMPGNYGYTF
>TRBV7-9
CASSASRDRVDNEQFF
>TRBV7-3
CASSLMAVTPYEQYF
>TRBV18
CASLLGMNTEAFF
>TRBV19
CASSVGLEAFF
>TRBV6-1
CASLDRAGYGYTF
>TRBV7-8
CASSLTGLSETQYF
>TRBV19
CASSIGWGLSEAFF
>TRBV5-4
CASSRPRDEQFF
>TRBV6-5
CASRSTGQLYGYTF
>TRBV18
CASYSSGRNTGELFF
>TRBV5-1
CASSDGTGGPPLHF
>TRBV27
CASSLDSLRGGLADTQYF
>TRBV7-2
CASSLVAGYEETQYF
>TRBV29-1
CSVGGTGAGNTIYF
>TRBV7-2
CASSLWFGSGRTYEQYF
>TRBV27
CASCHAGSGANVLTF
>TRBV28
CATRRRGIDGYTF
>TRBV28
CASRGDRGATNEKLFF
>TRBV4-3
CASSQIGTRGDRSGELFF
>TRBV29-1
CSVDGTGSHEQYF
>TRBV11-2
CASSLVVGAHEQFF
>TRBV7-2
CASSLYDRFHTF
>TRBV10-3
CAISEQVNQPQHF
>TRBV10-3
CAISAQGTDTQYF
>TRBV25-1
CASSELETSGRETQYF
>TRBV6-5
CASSYGVAANTGELFF
>TRBV19
CASRGQGYEKLFF
>TRBV18
CASSPDTGDYEQYF
>TRBV6-6
CATSPGQGREQYF
>TRBV7-2
CASSPPGGTGGSGGYTF
>TRBV21-1
CASRERAGYLAGGDNEQFF
>TRBV19
CASGVGGGVTEAFF
>TRBV9
CASSLEGLVNQPQHF
>TRBV29-1
CSVEGRGAYNEQFF
>TRBV7-3
CASSLIAGTGRTEAFF
>TRBV7-2
CASSFTGPNEKLFF
>TRBV28
CASSLGTGIGYPQHF
>TRBV4-2
CASSQDWGPYSNQPQHF
>TRBV9
CASSEGDRVGPRDIQYF
>TRBV5-4
CASRPMGLLYNEQFF
>TRBV27
CASSTAGVGYGYTF
>TRBV10-2
CASSVSGGTDTQYF
>TRBV9
CASSLQGGDTEAFF
>TRBV27
CASSPIAGGRETQYF
>TRBV9
CASSTSPGGASDEQYF
>TRBV28
CASSFDEKGRFAFF
>TRBV10-3
CAISDTGTAGNTIYF